These T cell receptor beta chains were read from a single sample in a study of CD8 T cells in ankylosing spondylitis. TCRdb called the 5' RACE reads again in MiXCR, with one record for every CDR3 protein. This sample has roughly 120,000 distinct CDR3 sequences, with around 7% found just once. Sequenced: blood, either unsorted or a sorted T cell fraction (not recorded which). Receptor source: a male donor with ankylosing spondylitis or in good health (not recorded which). Both conserved end residues are part of each CDR3. The D gene is left open where the match is weak. Some rows mark clone size as missing; the rest say once, few, many or name a class of expanded clone.

d_call,v_call,clone_size,j_call,cdr3_aa,cdr3_nt
NA,TRBV5-5,few,TRBJ2-1,CASSRNDMFAYNEQFF,TGTGCCAGCAGCCGAAACGACATGTTCGCCTACAATGAGCAGTTCTTC
TRBD1,TRBV7-8,few,TRBJ2-3,CASSSRTGETDTQYF,TGTGCCAGCAGCTCAAGGACAGGGGAAACAGATACGCAGTATTTT
NA,TRBV5-1,many,TRBJ2-7,CASSSQGGEQYF,TGCGCCAGCAGCTCTCAGGGAGGCGAGCAGTACTTC
TRBD2,TRBV9,many,TRBJ2-1,CASSVSGLAGDNEQFF,TGTGCCAGCAGCGTATCCGGACTAGCGGGGGACAATGAGCAGTTCTTC
NA,TRBV29-1,many,TRBJ1-4,CSVGRASTNEKLFF,TGCAGCGTTGGCAGGGCCTCAACTAATGAAAAACTGTTTTTT
NA,TRBV5-5,few,TRBJ1-1,CASGGVGTEAFF,TGTGCCTCCGGGGGGGTTGGAACTGAAGCTTTCTTT
NA,TRBV24-1,many,TRBJ2-3,CATSDPTGDTQYF,TGTGCCACCAGTGATCCTACAGGTGATACGCAGTATTTT
TRBD2,TRBV29-1,many,TRBJ2-1,CSAPSGSVSYNEQFF,TGCAGCGCGCCAAGCGGGAGTGTTTCCTACAATGAGCAGTTCTTC
NA,TRBV9,NA,TRBJ2-5,CASSVSGQETQYF,TGTGCCAGCAGCGTAAGTGGTCAAGAGACCCAGTACTTC
NA,TRBV10-3,many,TRBJ2-7,CAISGGDSWGEQYF,TGTGCCATCAGTGGGGGGGACAGTTGGGGCGAGCAGTACTTC
TRBD1,TRBV19,NA,TRBJ2-1,CASSVDRVHEQFF,TGTGCCAGTAGTGTAGACAGGGTCCATGAGCAGTTCTTC
TRBD2,TRBV27,many,TRBJ2-7,CASSPGPIAGVNEQYF,TGTGCCAGCAGTCCAGGGCCCATAGCGGGAGTCAACGAGCAGTACTTC
NA,TRBV29-1,many,TRBJ2-2,CSVQRGTITGELFF,TGCAGCGTCCAACGGGGGACCATCACCGGGGAGCTGTTTTTT
NA,TRBV7-6,many,TRBJ1-3,CASSLMGPRGDTIYF,TGTGCCAGCAGCTTGATGGGTCCCAGGGGTGACACCATATATTTT
NA,TRBV20-1,many,TRBJ2-3,CSATQSADTQYF,TGCAGTGCCACTCAATCGGCAGATACGCAGTATTTT
TRBD2,TRBV27,few,TRBJ2-3,CASSFISGRGTDTQYF,TGTGCCAGCAGTTTCATTAGCGGGAGAGGAACAGATACGCAGTATTTT
TRBD2,TRBV7-2,many,TRBJ2-2,CASSPRTSGNTGELFF,TGTGCCAGCAGCCCTCGGACTAGCGGGAACACCGGGGAGCTGTTTTTT
TRBD1,TRBV29-1,many,TRBJ2-7,CSVAGTGEPYEQYF,TGCAGCGTTGCGGGGACAGGAGAACCCTACGAGCAGTACTTC
NA,TRBV28,many,TRBJ1-5,CASSFGGQQPQHF,TGTGCCAGCAGTTTCGGGGGACAACAGCCCCAGCATTTT
NA,TRBV27,few,TRBJ2-3,CASSLTVYGRPLF,TGTGCCAGCAGTTTAACGGTTTATGGCAGGCCCCTTTTT
NA,TRBV5-1,many,TRBJ1-5,CASSEGFNQPQHF,TGCGCCAGCAGCGAGGGATTCAATCAGCCCCAGCATTTT
NA,TRBV9,many,TRBJ2-5,CASSVDEETQYF,TGTGCCAGCAGCGTAGACGAAGAGACCCAGTACTTC
NA,TRBV20-1,many,TRBJ1-2,CSAGMAGGGLGGYTF,TGCAGTGCAGGGATGGCGGGGGGTGGTTTGGGTGGCTACACCTTC
NA,TRBV5-1,many,TRBJ1-3,CASSLAGEGNTIYF,TGCGCCAGCAGCTTGGCGGGGGAAGGAAACACCATATATTTT
NA,TRBV9,many,TRBJ2-1,CASSVWGGFSSEQFF,TGTGCCAGCAGCGTATGGGGCGGTTTTTCGTCAGAGCAGTTCTTC
TRBD2,TRBV20-1,few,TRBJ2-5,CSASLAGAGGETQYF,TGCAGTGCTAGCCTAGCGGGAGCGGGTGGAGAGACCCAGTACTTC
NA,TRBV12-3/TRBV12-4,many,TRBJ2-7,CASSLTSGLSYEQYF,TGTGCCAGCAGTTTAACGAGCGGTCTCTCCTACGAGCAGTACTTC
TRBD2,TRBV20-1,many,TRBJ2-7,CSAHAMAGEGLEQYF,TGCAGTGCTCACGCCATGGCGGGGGAGGGTCTCGAGCAGTACTTC
TRBD1,TRBV19,many,TRBJ2-7,CASSSSGGSYEQYF,TGTGCCAGTAGTTCGTCAGGGGGTTCCTACGAGCAGTACTTC
NA,TRBV6-2/TRBV6-3,many,TRBJ1-4,CASRTSGEKLFF,TGTGCCAGTAGGACGTCCGGTGAAAAACTGTTTTTT
NA,TRBV12-3/TRBV12-4,NA,TRBJ1-1,CASSLTPQARTEAFF,TGTGCCAGCAGTTTAACGCCGCAGGCCAGGACTGAAGCTTTCTTT
NA,TRBV4-2,many,TRBJ1-2,CASSQVVRQVAGGYTF,TGTGCCAGCAGCCAAGTCGTTAGACAAGTAGCAGGGGGCTACACCTTC
TRBD1,TRBV7-2,NA,TRBJ2-2,CASSGRGLGNTGELFF,TGTGCCAGCAGCGGCAGGGGGCTCGGAAACACCGGGGAGCTGTTTTTT
NA,TRBV15,many,TRBJ1-5,CATSRDPGNQPQHF,TGTGCCACCAGCAGAGACCCGGGGAATCAGCCCCAGCATTTT
NA,TRBV5-1,many,TRBJ1-1,CASSWTSVAEAFF,TGCGCCAGCAGCTGGACCAGTGTCGCTGAAGCTTTCTTT
NA,TRBV30,few,TRBJ1-5,CAWMDSSNQPQHF,TGTGCCTGGATGGACAGTAGCAATCAGCCCCAGCATTTT
TRBD2,TRBV6-1,NA,TRBJ2-3,CASSPLMVAGMDTQYF,TGTGCCAGCAGTCCCCTTATGGTAGCGGGAATGGATACGCAGTATTTT
NA,TRBV4-2,many,TRBJ1-4,CATSLGSGREKLFF,TGTGCCACCAGTCTAGGGTCAGGACGTGAAAAACTGTTTTTT
TRBD2,TRBV9,many,TRBJ2-1,CASSVVTSGIHNEQFF,TGTGCCAGCAGCGTAGTGACTAGCGGGATTCACAATGAGCAGTTCTTC
TRBD1,TRBV29-1,many,TRBJ1-1,CSGTGSNTEAFF,TGCAGTGGGACAGGGTCGAACACTGAAGCTTTCTTT
NA,TRBV11-2,many,TRBJ2-3,CASSLREPAGTQYF,TGTGCCAGCAGCTTAAGGGAGCCGGCCGGGACGCAGTATTTT
NA,TRBV7-2,many,TRBJ2-4,CASSLWGPGKNIQYF,TGTGCCAGCTCCTTGTGGGGCCCAGGCAAAAACATTCAGTACTTC